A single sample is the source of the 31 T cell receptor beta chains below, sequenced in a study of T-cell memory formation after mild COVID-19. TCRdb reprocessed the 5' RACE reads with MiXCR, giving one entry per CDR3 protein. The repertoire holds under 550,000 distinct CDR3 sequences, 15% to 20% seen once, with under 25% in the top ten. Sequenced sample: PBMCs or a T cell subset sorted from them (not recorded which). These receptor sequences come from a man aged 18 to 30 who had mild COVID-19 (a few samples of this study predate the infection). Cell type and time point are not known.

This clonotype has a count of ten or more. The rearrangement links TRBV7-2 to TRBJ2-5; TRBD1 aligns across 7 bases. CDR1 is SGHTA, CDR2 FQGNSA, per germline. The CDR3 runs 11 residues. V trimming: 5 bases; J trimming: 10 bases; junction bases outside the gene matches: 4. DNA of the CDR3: TGTGCCAGCAGCCCAGGGGGAATCCAGTACTTC. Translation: CASSPGGIQYF.

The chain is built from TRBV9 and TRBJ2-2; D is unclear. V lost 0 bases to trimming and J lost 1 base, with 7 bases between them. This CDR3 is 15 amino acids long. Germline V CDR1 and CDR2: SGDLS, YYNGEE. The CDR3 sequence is CASSVGTENTGELFF. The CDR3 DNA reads TGTGCCAGCAGCGTAGGGACCGAGAACACCGGGGAGCTGTTTTTT.

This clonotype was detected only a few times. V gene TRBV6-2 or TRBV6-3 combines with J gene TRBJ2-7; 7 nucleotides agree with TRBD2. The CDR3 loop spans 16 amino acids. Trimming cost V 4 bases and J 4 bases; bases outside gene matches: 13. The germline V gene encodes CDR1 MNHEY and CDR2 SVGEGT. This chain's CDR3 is CASSSLRRLALYEQYV. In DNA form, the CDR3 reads TGTGCCAGCAGTTCACTGCGTCGACTAGCCCTTTACGAGCAGTACGTC.

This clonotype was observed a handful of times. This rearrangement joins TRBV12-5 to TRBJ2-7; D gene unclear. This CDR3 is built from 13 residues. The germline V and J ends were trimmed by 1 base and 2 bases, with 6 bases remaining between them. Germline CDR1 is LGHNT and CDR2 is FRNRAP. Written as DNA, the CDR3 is TGTGCTAGTGGTTTGGCCGGAACCTACGAGCAGTACTTC. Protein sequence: CASGLAGTYEQYF.

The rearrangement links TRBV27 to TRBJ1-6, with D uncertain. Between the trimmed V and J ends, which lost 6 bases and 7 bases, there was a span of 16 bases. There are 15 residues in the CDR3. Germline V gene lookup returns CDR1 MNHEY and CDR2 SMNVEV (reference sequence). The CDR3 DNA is TGTGCCAGCAGACTCCGGATGGGTGGGAATTCACCCCTCCACTTT. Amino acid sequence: CASRLRMGGNSPLHF.

The CDR3 bases are TGTGCCAGCAGCTCCTTAGTCCCCGGCTACGAGCAGTACTTC. Translating gives CASSSLVPGYEQYF. The chain has TRBV7-9 and TRBJ2-7; no firm D call. Trimming stripped 4 bases from V and 3 bases from J, with 13 bases between. Germline CDR1 and CDR2: SEHNR and FQNEAQ (reference sequence). The CDR3 totals 14 residues.

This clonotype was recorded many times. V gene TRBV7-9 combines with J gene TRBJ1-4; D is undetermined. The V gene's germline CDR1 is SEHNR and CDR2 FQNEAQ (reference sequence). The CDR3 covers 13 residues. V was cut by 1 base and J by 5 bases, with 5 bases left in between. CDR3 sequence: CASSLGANEKLFF. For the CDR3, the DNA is TGTGCCAGCAGCTTAGGGGCAAATGAAAAACTGTTTTTT.

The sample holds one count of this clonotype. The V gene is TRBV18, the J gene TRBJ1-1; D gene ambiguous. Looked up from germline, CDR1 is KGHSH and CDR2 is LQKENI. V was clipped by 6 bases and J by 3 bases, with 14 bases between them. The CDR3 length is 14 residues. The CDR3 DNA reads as TGTGCCAGCTCGCCGGGTCTCCCGCACACTGAAGCTTTCTTT. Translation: CASSPGLPHTEAFF.

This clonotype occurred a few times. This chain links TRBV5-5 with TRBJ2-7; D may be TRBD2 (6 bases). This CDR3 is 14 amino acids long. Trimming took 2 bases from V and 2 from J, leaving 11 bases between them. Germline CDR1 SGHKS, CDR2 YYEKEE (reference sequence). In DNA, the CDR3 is TGTGCCAGCAGCTTAGGAGGGAAGACCTACGAGCAGTACTTC. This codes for CASSLGGKTYEQYF.

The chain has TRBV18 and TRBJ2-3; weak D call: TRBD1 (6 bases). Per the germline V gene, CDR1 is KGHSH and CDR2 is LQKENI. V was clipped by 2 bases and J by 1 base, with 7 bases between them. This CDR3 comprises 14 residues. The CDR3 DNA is TGTGCCAGCTCACCAAACAGGGGCACAGATACGCAGTATTTT. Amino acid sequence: CASSPNRGTDTQYF. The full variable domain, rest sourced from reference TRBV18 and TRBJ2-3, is NAGVMQNPRHLVRRRGQEARLRCSPMKGHSHVYWYRQLPEEGLKFMVYLQKENIIDESGMPKERFSAEFPKEGPSILRIQQVVRGDSAAYFCASSPNRGTDTQYFGPGTRLTVL.

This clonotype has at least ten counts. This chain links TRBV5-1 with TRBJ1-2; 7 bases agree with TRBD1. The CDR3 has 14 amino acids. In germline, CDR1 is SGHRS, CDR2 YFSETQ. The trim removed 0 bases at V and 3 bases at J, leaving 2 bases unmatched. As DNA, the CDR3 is TGCGCCAGCAGCTTGGGACAGGGATACTATGGCTACACCTTC. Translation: CASSLGQGYYGYTF.

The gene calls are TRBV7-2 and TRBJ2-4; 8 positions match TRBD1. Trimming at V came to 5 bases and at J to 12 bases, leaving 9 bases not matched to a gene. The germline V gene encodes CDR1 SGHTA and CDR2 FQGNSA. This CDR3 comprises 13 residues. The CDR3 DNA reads TGTGCCAGCAGCCTAACAGGGGGAAGTCCTCAGTACTTC. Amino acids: CASSLTGGSPQYF.

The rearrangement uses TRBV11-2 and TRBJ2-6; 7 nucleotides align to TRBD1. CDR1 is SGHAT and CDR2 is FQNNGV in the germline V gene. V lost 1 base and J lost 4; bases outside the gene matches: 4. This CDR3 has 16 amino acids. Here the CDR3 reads CASSLVGTAGANVLTF. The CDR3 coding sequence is TGTGCCAGCAGCTTAGTCGGGACAGCCGGGGCCAACGTCCTGACTTTC.

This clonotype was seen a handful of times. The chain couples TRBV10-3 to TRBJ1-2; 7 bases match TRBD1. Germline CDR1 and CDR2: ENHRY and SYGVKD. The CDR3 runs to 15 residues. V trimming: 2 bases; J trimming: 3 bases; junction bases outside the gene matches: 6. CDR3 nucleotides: TGTGCCATCAGTGAGAGACCCGGGACAGACTATGGCTACACCTTC. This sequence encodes CAISERPGTDYGYTF.

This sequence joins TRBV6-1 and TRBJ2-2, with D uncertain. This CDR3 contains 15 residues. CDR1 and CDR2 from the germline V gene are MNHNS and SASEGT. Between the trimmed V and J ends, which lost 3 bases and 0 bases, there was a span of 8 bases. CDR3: CASSDHIANTGELFF. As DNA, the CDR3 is TGTGCCAGCAGTGACCACATAGCGAACACCGGGGAGCTGTTTTTT.

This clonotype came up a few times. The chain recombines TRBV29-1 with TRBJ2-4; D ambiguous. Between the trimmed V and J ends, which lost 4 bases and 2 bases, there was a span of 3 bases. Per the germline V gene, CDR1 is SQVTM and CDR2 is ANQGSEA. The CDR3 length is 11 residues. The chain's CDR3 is CSVAPKNIQYF. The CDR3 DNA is TGCAGCGTTGCGCCCAAAAACATTCAGTACTTC.

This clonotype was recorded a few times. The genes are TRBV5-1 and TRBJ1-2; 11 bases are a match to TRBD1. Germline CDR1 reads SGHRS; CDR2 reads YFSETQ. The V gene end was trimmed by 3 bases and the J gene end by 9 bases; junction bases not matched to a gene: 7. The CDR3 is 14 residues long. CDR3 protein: CASSSGQGALRYTF. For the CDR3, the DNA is TGCGCCAGCAGCTCCGGACAGGGGGCGCTTCGCTACACCTTC.

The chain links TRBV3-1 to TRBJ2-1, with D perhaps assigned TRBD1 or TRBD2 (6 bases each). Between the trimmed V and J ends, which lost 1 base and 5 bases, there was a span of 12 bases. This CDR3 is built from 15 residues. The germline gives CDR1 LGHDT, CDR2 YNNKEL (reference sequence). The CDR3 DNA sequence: TGTGCCAGCAGCCAAGCTAAGGGGGGCCACAATGAGCAGTTCTTC. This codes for CASSQAKGGHNEQFF.

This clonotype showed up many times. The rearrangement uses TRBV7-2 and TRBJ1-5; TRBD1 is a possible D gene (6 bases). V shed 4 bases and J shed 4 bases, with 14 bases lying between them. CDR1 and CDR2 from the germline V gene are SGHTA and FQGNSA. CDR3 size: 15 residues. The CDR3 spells CASSSGTRENQPQHF. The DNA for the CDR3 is TGTGCCAGCAGCTCCGGGACAAGGGAGAATCAGCCCCAGCATTTT. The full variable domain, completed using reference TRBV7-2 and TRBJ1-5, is GAGVSQSPSNKVTEKGKDVELRCDPISGHTALYWYRQSLGQGLEFLIYFQGNSAPDKSGLPSDRFSAERTGGSVSTLTIQRTQQEDSAVYLCASSSGTRENQPQHFGDGTRLSIL.

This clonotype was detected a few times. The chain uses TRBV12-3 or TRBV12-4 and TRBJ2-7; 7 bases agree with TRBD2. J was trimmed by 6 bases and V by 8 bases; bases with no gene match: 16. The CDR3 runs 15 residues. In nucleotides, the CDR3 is TGTGCCAGCTCCGAGGGGAGCGGGGCGGCTCGCGAGCAGTACTTC. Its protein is CASSEGSGAAREQYF.

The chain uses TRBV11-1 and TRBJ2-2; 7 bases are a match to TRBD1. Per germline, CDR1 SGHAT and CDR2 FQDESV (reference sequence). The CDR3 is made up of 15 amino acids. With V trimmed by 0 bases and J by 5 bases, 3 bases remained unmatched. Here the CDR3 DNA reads TGTGCCAGCAGCTTAGCGGAGACAGGGACCGGGGAGCTGTTTTTT. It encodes CASSLAETGTGELFF. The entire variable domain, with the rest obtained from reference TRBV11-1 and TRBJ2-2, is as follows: EAEVAQSPRYKITEKSQAVAFWCDPISGHATLYWYRQILGQGPELLVQFQDESVVDDSQLPKDRFSAERLKGVDSTLKIQPAELGDSAMYLCASSLAETGTGELFFGEGSRLTVL.

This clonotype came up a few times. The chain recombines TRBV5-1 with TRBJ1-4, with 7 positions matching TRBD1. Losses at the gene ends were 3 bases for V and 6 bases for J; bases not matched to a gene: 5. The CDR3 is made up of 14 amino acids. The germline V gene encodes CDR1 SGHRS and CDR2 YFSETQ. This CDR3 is CASSSTGRDEKLFF. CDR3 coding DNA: TGCGCCAGCAGCTCGACAGGGCGGGATGAAAAACTGTTTTTT.

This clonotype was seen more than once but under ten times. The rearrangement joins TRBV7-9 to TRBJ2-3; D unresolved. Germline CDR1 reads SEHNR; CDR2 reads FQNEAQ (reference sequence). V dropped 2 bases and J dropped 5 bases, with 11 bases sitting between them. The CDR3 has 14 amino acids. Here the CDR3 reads CASSLSPAVDTQYF. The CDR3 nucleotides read TGTGCCAGCAGCTTAAGTCCGGCGGTAGATACGCAGTATTTT.

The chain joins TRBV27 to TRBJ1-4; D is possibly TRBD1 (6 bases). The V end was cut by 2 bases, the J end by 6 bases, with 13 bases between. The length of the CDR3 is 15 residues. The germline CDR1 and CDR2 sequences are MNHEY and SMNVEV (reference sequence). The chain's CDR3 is CASSLQQGPYEKLFF. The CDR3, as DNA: TGTGCCAGCAGTTTACAACAGGGTCCCTATGAAAAACTGTTTTTT. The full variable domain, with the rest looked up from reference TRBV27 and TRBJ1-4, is EAQVTQNPRYLITVTGKKLTVTCSQNMNHEYMSWYRQDPGLGLRQIYYSMNVEVTDKGDVPEGYKVSRKEKRNFPLILESPSPNQTSLYFCASSLQQGPYEKLFFGSGTQLSVL.

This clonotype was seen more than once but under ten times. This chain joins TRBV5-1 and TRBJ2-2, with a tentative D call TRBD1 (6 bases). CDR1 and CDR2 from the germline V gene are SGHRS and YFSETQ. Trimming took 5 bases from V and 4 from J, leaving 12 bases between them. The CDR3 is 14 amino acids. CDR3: CASRGQGSTGELFF. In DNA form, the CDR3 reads TGCGCCAGCAGGGGCCAGGGGTCCACCGGGGAGCTGTTTTTT.

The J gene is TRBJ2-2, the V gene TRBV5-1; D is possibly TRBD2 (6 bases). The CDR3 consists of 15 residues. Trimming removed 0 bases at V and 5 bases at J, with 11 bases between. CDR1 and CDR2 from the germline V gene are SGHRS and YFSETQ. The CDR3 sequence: CASSLGREATGELFF. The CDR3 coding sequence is TGCGCCAGCAGCTTGGGCAGGGAGGCTACCGGGGAGCTGTTTTTT.

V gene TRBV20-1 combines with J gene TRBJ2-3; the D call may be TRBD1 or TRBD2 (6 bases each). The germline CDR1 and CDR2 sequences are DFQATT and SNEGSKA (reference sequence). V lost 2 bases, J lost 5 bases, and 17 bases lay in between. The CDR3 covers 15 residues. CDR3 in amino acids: CSARPLEGEIDTQYF. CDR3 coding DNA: TGCAGTGCTAGACCCTTGGAGGGGGAGATAGATACGCAGTATTTT.

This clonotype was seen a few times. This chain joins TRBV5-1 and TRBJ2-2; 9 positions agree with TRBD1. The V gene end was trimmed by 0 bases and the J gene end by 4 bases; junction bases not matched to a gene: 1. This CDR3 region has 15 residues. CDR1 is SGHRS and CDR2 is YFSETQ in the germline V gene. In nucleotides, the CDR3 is TGCGCCAGCAGCTTGGTGGACAGGGGCACCGGGGAGCTGTTTTTT. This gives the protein CASSLVDRGTGELFF.

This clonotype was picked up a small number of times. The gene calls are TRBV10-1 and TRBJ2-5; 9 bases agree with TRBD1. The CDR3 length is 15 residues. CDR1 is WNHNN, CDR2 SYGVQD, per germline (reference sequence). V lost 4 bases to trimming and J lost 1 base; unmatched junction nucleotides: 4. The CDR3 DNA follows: TGCGCCAGCAGTGGGACAGGGGACGGCCAAGAGACCCAGTACTTC. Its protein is CASSGTGDGQETQYF.

The CDR3 DNA is TGCAGTGTGGGCCAGGGGTCGGGCGGCAATCAGCCCCAGCATTTT. Protein product: CSVGQGSGGNQPQHF. The genes are TRBV20-1 and TRBJ1-5, with a weak D call TRBD1 (6 bases). CDR1 DFQATT and CDR2 SNEGSKA come from the germline V gene (reference sequence). Trimming took off 7 bases at V and 2 bases at J, with 18 bases between the two ends. CDR3 length equals 15 residues.

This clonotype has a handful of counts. The CDR3 sequence is CASSDSSGASEAFF. The CDR3 region has the DNA TGTGCCAGCAGTGACTCGTCAGGGGCTAGTGAAGCTTTCTTT. The chain combines TRBV27 with TRBJ1-1; a possible D gene is TRBD1 (6 bases). This CDR3 has 14 residues. CDR1 and CDR2 from the germline V gene are MNHEY and SMNVEV (reference sequence). Between the trimmed V and J ends, which lost 5 bases and 7 bases, there was a span of 17 bases.